These 13 T cell receptor beta chains came from one sample sequenced in a study of cytomegalovirus exposure and HLA in healthy donors. With 60 Vbeta and 13 Jbeta primers, the PCR was carried out. Method: immunoSEQ multiplex PCR; TCRdb's copy keeps in-frame clones and lacks some. Among about 170,000 clones listed, roughly 80% were seen once. The sequenced sample was PBMCs. The receptors were gathered from a female donor in good health and CMV-seronegative.

The rearrangement joins TRBV11-2 to TRBJ2-7; D uncertain. Germline CDR1 reads SGHAT; CDR2 reads FQNNGV. The CDR3 has 12 residues. V was cut by 2 bases and J by 3 bases, with 5 bases left in between. As DNA, the CDR3 is TGTGCCAGCAGCTTATACAGCTACGAGCAGTACTTC. As protein: CASSLYSYEQYF.

This rearrangement joins TRBV5-1 to TRBJ2-7, with 8 nucleotides matching TRBD1. Germline V CDR1 and CDR2: SGHRS, YFSETQ. Trimming at V came to 1 base and at J to 7 bases, leaving 7 bases not matched to a gene. The CDR3 has 14 residues. The CDR3 coding sequence is TGCGCCAGCAGCTTGCGGGGACAGGTGGAGGAGCAGTACTTC. Its translation is CASSLRGQVEEQYF.

The chain links TRBV29-1 to TRBJ2-7; 9 bases map to TRBD1. The germline V gene has CDR1 SQVTM and CDR2 ANQGSEA. The CDR3 is 14 amino acids. J lost 5 bases, V lost 5 bases, and 10 bases had no gene match. CDR3 bases: TGCAGCGTTAGCCTCGGGACAGGGTCGAACGAGCAGTACTTC. The encoded protein is CSVSLGTGSNEQYF.

The V gene is TRBV9, the J gene TRBJ2-2; 7 positions match TRBD2. The germline CDR1 and CDR2 sequences are SGDLS and YYNGEE. The CDR3 is 15 amino acids. V was pared by 1 base and J by 4 bases, with 4 bases of the junction left unmatched. CDR3 sequence: CASSVTSDGTGELFF. The CDR3 DNA follows: TGTGCCAGCAGCGTAACTAGCGATGGCACCGGGGAGCTGTTTTTT. The full variable domain, rest sourced from reference TRBV9 and TRBJ2-2, is DSGVTQTPKHLITATGQRVTLRCSPRSGDLSVYWYQQSLDQGLQFLIQYYNGEERAKGNILERFSAQQFPDLHSELNLSSLELGDSALYFCASSVTSDGTGELFFGEGSRLTVL.

The rearrangement uses TRBV7-3 and TRBJ2-1; TRBD2 agrees at 12 bases. With 4 bases clipped from V and 7 bases from J, the junction kept 5 bases outside the gene matches. This CDR3 contains 15 residues. Germline lookup yields CDR1 SGHTA and CDR2 FQGTGA. Here the CDR3 reads CASSSTSGSRNEQFF. CDR3 nucleotides: TGTGCCAGCAGCTCGACTAGCGGGAGTAGGAATGAGCAGTTCTTC.

Note on this clone: At one of its ends the junction is not consistent with the germline gene, which may arise from a read error. Other DNA sequences from this sample encode an identical CDR3 as well. The V and J genes are TRBV5-1 and TRBJ2-2, with a weak D call TRBD2 (6 bases). Germline CDR1 reads SGHRS; CDR2 reads YFSETQ. The length of the CDR3 is 17 residues. The CDR3 protein is CASSLNPGTVNTGELFF. CDR3 DNA sequence: TGCGCCAGCAGCTTGAATCCCGGGACTGTCAACACTGGGGAGCTGTTTTTT. Based on the CDR3 plus reference TRBV5-1 and TRBJ2-2, the full variable domain is KAGVTQTPRYLIKTRGQQVTLSCSPISGHRSVSWYQQTPGQGLQFLFEYFSETQRNKGNFPGRFSGRQFSNSRSEMNVSTLELGDSALYLCASSLNPGTVNTGELFFGEGSRLTVL.

The chain employs TRBV6-5 and TRBJ2-5, with D perhaps TRBD2 (7 bases). CDR3 length equals 13 residues. Germline CDR1 is MNHEY and CDR2 is SVGAGI. Trimming took 7 bases from V and 7 from J, leaving 16 bases between them. The CDR3 DNA reads as TGTGCCAGCATGACGGGGGGCCCCGGGACCCAGTACTTC. Encoded protein: CASMTGGPGTQYF.

This clone was seen a few times. V is TRBV19 and J is TRBJ2-1, with 7 bases fitting TRBD2. The CDR3 is 17 amino acids. CDR1 is LNHDA and CDR2 is SQIVND in the germline V gene (reference sequence). Trimming at V came to 1 base and at J to 5 bases, leaving 11 bases not matched to a gene. CDR3 loop: CASSIGLAEIGDNEQFF. CDR3 coding DNA: TGTGCCAGTAGTATAGGACTAGCCGAGATCGGAGACAATGAGCAGTTCTTC. Variable domain in full (rest from reference TRBV19 and TRBJ2-1): DGGITQSPKYLFRKEGQNVTLSCEQNLNHDAMYWYRQDPGQGLRLIYYSQIVNDFQKGDIAEGYSVSREKKESFPLTVTSAQKNPTAFYLCASSIGLAEIGDNEQFFGPGTRLTVL.

The chain is built from TRBV28 and TRBJ1-3, with 8 bases lining up with TRBD1. Trimming cost V 6 bases and J 4 bases; bases outside gene matches: 5. This CDR3 has 14 residues. CDR1 is MDHEN, CDR2 SYDVKM, per germline. The CDR3 coding sequence is TGTGCCAGCAGGGCACAGGGGGGGGGAAACACCATATATTTT. Amino acids: CASRAQGGGNTIYF.

The chain combines TRBV6-1 with TRBJ2-3; the D is unclear. The V and J ends lost 4 bases and 4 bases respectively, with 6 bases between them. Germline V gene data show CDR1 as MNHNS and CDR2 as SASEGT. This CDR3 contains 12 residues. The CDR3 sequence: CASSVVPDTQYF. For the CDR3, the DNA is TGTGCCAGCAGTGTCGTTCCAGATACGCAGTATTTT.

The V and J genes are TRBV6-5 and TRBJ1-2; 8 bases match TRBD1. Germline V gene data show CDR1 as MNHEY and CDR2 as SVGAGI. The CDR3 contains 11 residues. With V trimmed by 5 bases and J by 7 bases, 0 bases remained unmatched. The CDR3, as DNA: TGTGCCAGCAGTCAGGGGGCTGGCTACACCTTC. Translation: CASSQGAGYTF.

The gene calls are TRBV6-5 and TRBJ1-6, with 9 bases matching TRBD1. J was trimmed by 10 bases and V by 5 bases; bases with no gene match: 6. The CDR3 is 14 residues long. From germline, CDR1 is MNHEY and CDR2 SVGAGI. The CDR3 reads CASSRTGGESPLHF. The DNA for the CDR3 is TGTGCCAGCAGTAGAACAGGGGGCGAATCACCCCTCCACTTT.

The chain uses TRBV5-4 and TRBJ1-3; D might be TRBD1 (5 bases). Germline values: CDR1 SGHNT, CDR2 YYREEE (reference sequence). There are 16 residues in the CDR3. Deletions cut 0 bases from V and 2 bases from J, with 12 bases between. The CDR3 reads CASSLDIGAAGNTIYF. The DNA of the CDR3 is TGTGCCAGCAGCTTGGATATTGGGGCTGCTGGAAACACCATATATTTT.